Shown below are 2 T cell receptor beta chains from a single sample sequenced in a study of response to subunit inactivated influenza vaccine. TCRdb re-analysed the RT-PCR reads in MiXCR, keeping a single row per CDR3 protein. This sample carries 650,000 to 800,000 distinct CDR3 sequences, about 15% of them seen once, and the ten largest clones take 6.5% to 8.5%. The specimen was PBMCs from blood, collected approximately 15 days before vaccination. These receptors were obtained from a man between 50 and 59 years old who received an inactivated influenza vaccine.

This clonotype was counted a few times. The J gene is TRBJ2-7, the V gene TRBV11-2, with D possibly matching TRBD2 (5 bases). The CDR3 contains 18 residues. V was shortened by 0 bases and J by 2 bases, with 20 bases between the two germline ends. Germline values: CDR1 SGHAT, CDR2 FQNNGV. The CDR3 region is CASSLDSERNIIPYEQYF. The CDR3 DNA is TGTGCCAGCAGCTTAGATTCGGAGCGGAACATAATCCCCTACGAGCAGTACTTC. The full variable domain, completed using reference TRBV11-2 and TRBJ2-7, is EAGVAQSPRYKIIEKRQSVAFWCNPISGHATLYWYQQILGQGPKLLIQFQNNGVVDDSQLPKDRFSAERLKGVDSTLKIQPAKLEDSAVYLCASSLDSERNIIPYEQYFGPGTRLTVT.

This clonotype was observed a few times. The J gene is TRBJ1-2, the V gene TRBV6-2 or TRBV6-3; D is undetermined. CDR1 MNHEY and CDR2 SVGEGT come from the germline V gene. The CDR3 sequence is 14 residues long. Trimming removed 5 bases from V and 4 bases from J, with 14 bases in between. CDR3 DNA sequence: TGTGCCAGCAGTCCCTCCGGGAGGACCTATGGCTACACCTTC. This gives the protein CASSPSGRTYGYTF.